Listed below are T cell receptor beta chains from one sample, sequenced in a study of blood T cell repertoires in COVID-19. Profiled with immunoSEQ multiplex PCR; TCRdb holds only in-frame clones, not every one. The sample has around 220,000 clones; around 90% are singletons. The sample consisted of PBMCs or T cells enriched from blood (not recorded which). Receptors were obtained from a woman under 30 who had recovered from COVID-19. The CDR3 runs from the conserved cysteine through the conserved F or W.

>TRBJ1-1|TRBV10-3
CAISESRGALLGAFF
>TRBJ1-2|TRBV19
CASRGTYGYTF
>TRBJ1-2|TRBV6-5
CASTTGNYGYTF
>TRBJ2-2|TRBV7-3
CASSRQGGDTGELFF
>TRBJ1-2|TRBV6-6
CASSRSPDRAYGYTF
>TRBJ1-6|TRBV6-5
CASRGEQLYNSPLHF
>TRBJ2-2|TRBV5-5
CASSLVHGGANTGELFF
>TRBJ2-3|TRBV5-1
CASSSGTSGTDTQYF
>TRBJ1-1|TRBV24-1
CATTDIGGLAFF
>TRBJ1-4|TRBV9
CASSAFRGGSSTNEKLFF
>TRBJ1-3|TRBV5-4
CASSLEQGISGNTIYF
>TRBJ2-4|TRBV6-1
CASSEALLGGLAGGSRNIQYF
>TRBJ2-6|TRBV11-3
CASSLGGGQGNGANVLTF
>TRBJ1-1|TRBV6-2/TRBV6-3
CASSYGRVRTEAFF
>TRBJ1-2|TRBV10-3
CAIRRGGRGYGYTF
>TRBJ1-1|TRBV4-3
CASSQGDLEIGEAFF
>TRBJ2-2|TRBV10-1
CASSEFGRGDTGELFF
>TRBJ2-1|TRBV24-1
CATSNPGQGLNEQFF
>TRBJ2-2|TRBV7-2
CASSLWAGGDTGELFF
>TRBJ1-2|TRBV2
CASSAETGHYGYTF
>TRBJ1-6|TRBV7-8
CASSSLRTNSPLHF
>TRBJ1-1|TRBV9
CASSDLHTEAFF
>TRBJ1-1|TRBV2
CASSPRLNTEAFF
>TRBJ1-3|TRBV7-2
CASSPGQRHSGNTIYF
>TRBJ2-2|TRBV5-1
CASSDDKGAIGELFF
>TRBJ2-7|TRBV5-1
CASSPPSGKNEQYF
>TRBJ1-5|TRBV3-1/TRBV3-2
CASSQGRGQQPQHF
>TRBJ2-5|TRBV12-2
CASRLDRQGRETQYF
>TRBJ1-5|TRBV28
CASSLRVNQPQHF
>TRBJ2-5|TRBV5-1
CASSPGTSDQETQYF
>TRBJ1-2|TRBV2
CASSEVADSF
>TRBJ1-1|TRBV24-1
CATTGTENTEAFF
>TRBJ1-4|TRBV2
CAVSPGQLTTNEKLFF